This T cell receptor (beta chain) was identified during a study of T cell responses to AZD1222 COVID-19 vaccine. TCRdb's table, derived via immunoSEQ multiplex PCR, lists solely in-frame clones and lacks some. The top ten hold 0.85% to 1.3% of the sample, which has more than 95,000 clones, 92% seen once. V shed 7 bases and J shed 3 bases, with 18 bases lying between them. From germline, CDR1 is LNHDA and CDR2 SQIVND (reference sequence). This CDR3 contains 15 residues. Source: peripheral blood, taken on day 0 of AZD1222 vaccination. This receptor was obtained from an adult in good health. The chain links TRBV19 to TRBJ1-2, with a tentative D call TRBD1 (6 bases). CDR3 protein: CASTPVSPGDYGYTF. In DNA form, the CDR3 reads TGTGCCAGTACCCCAGTTTCCCCAGGGGACTATGGCTACACCTTC.